This entry describes one T cell receptor beta chain. The antigen remains unidentified. The record originates from a study of T cell responses to AZD1222 COVID-19 vaccine. Study results and limitations: There were vaccine-associated CD4 TCRs across spike, dominant at 160-218 and 743-854.

TCRdb keeps only in-frame clones here, not all; method: immunoSEQ multiplex PCR. The sample shows roughly 180,000 clones, 90% of them seen only once. V was shortened by 6 bases and J by 0 bases, with 8 bases between the two germline ends. The V gene's germline CDR1 is LNHDA and CDR2 SQIVND (reference sequence). The CDR3 is 13 residues long. The source material was peripheral blood, sampled on day 0 of AZD1222 vaccination. The clonotype was recovered from an adult in good health. The rearrangement uses TRBV19 and TRBJ1-2; D gene uncertain. The CDR3 region has the DNA TGTGCCAGTAGAGACCACACTAACTATGGCTACACCTTC. It codes for CASRDHTNYGYTF.